The clone carrying this TCR beta chain showed up many times. The antigen is undetermined. The record originates from a study of T cells in Graves' hyperthyroidism and ophthalmopathy. The CDR3 runs 14 residues. The germline V gene has CDR1 MNHEY and CDR2 SMNVEV (reference sequence). The V segment lost 6 bases and the J segment 5 bases; nucleotides outside the gene matches: 9. Findings and caveats of the study: A 13 V-J signature model discriminated ophthalmopathy versus stable hyperthyroidism. The model's output predicted ophthalmopathy at a median of about 6.5 months prior to onset. The majority of expanded thyroid clonotypes above 0.001 also appeared in blood.

RNA transcripts yielded amplified TCR beta CDR3 regions. Initially, a first-round RT-PCR of the TCR CDR3 employed the HTBI primer set. TCRdb called the multiplex PCR reads again in MiXCR, with one record for every CDR3 protein. Among some 350,000 distinct CDR3 sequences listed, about 18% were seen once. The TCR sequence derives from a woman under 30 with Graves' hyperthyroidism. V is TRBV27 and J is TRBJ2-5; TRBD1 matches 7 bases. Sequences were obtained from blood. CDR3 bases: TGTGCCAGCAGCCAGACAGGGTTCGGCGAGACCCAGTACTTC. It codes for CASSQTGFGETQYF.